This T cell receptor (beta chain) was identified during a study of blood T cell repertoires in COVID-19. As for the study in general: Whether acute or convalescent, the COVID-19 samples came from the United States, Italy and Spain. PBMCs, B-cell-depleted T cells, or T cells provided the cDNA or gDNA that made up the material.

Between the trimmed V and J ends, which lost 5 bases and 3 bases, there was a span of 13 bases. Looked up from germline, CDR1 is MNHEY and CDR2 is SVGAGI. The length of the CDR3 is 15 residues. As handled by the study authors: It was from reference gene primer amplification that nucleated cell counts were estimated. This table comes from immunoSEQ multiplex PCR, and its TCRdb copy is limited to in-frame clones, with some not included. The V and J calls and the clone size are those of that table, but D and trimming were determined from the DNA. The table includes roughly 48,000 clones, 88% detected once.

Sequences were obtained from peripheral blood. This chain uses TRBV6-5 with TRBJ2-2, with D possibly being TRBD1 (6 bases). The TCR originated in a human donor in a cohort sampled during active COVID-19. In nucleotides, the CDR3 is TGTGCCAGCAGTCCACAGGGTTCAGACACCGGGGAGCTGTTTTTT. It specifies CASSPQGSDTGELFF.